The 24 T cell receptor beta chains below come from one sample, sequenced in a study of blood T cell repertoires in COVID-19. Profiled with immunoSEQ multiplex PCR; TCRdb holds only in-frame clones, not every one. Counted here are hundreds of thousands of clones, about 88% occurring once; the ten biggest clones make up around 9.5%. Material for sequencing was PBMCs or T cells enriched from blood (not recorded which). The receptors stem from a woman between 40 and 55 years old who had recovered from COVID-19.

The chain has TRBV6-5 and TRBJ2-1; 8 bases line up with TRBD1. The CDR3 length is 14 residues. The V gene's germline CDR1 is MNHEY and CDR2 SVGAGI. The V and J ends lost 1 base and 8 bases, in that order; junction bases with no gene match: 4. CDR3 sequence reads: CASSYFQGAYEQFF. The CDR3 coding sequence is TGTGCCAGCAGTTACTTCCAGGGGGCCTATGAGCAGTTCTTC.

The rearrangement joins TRBV28 to TRBJ1-4, with D perhaps TRBD1 (5 bases). The ends were cut back, 6 bases at V and 0 bases at J, with 14 bases in the middle. The CDR3 spans 16 residues. Germline V gives CDR1 MDHEN, CDR2 SYDVKM. This chain's CDR3 is CASSFLDSATNEKLFF. The CDR3 DNA follows: TGTGCCAGCAGCTTCCTCGACAGTGCAACTAATGAAAAACTGTTTTTT.

The table lists this clone with a count of one. CDR3 coding DNA: TGTGCCAGCAGCTCCCTACGGGGGTTGAACACTGAAGCTTTCTTT. Protein sequence: CASSSLRGLNTEAFF. The chain uses TRBV11-3 and TRBJ1-1; TRBD1 might be the D (5 bases). V was clipped by 4 bases and J by 0 bases, with 12 bases between them. Germline V gene sequence: CDR1 SGHNT, CDR2 YENEEA. The CDR3 sequence is 15 residues long. The whole variable domain, remainder taken from reference TRBV11-3 and TRBJ1-1, is EAGVVQSPRYKIIEKKQPVAFWCNPISGHNTLYWYLQNLGQGPELLIRYENEEAVDDSQLPKDRFSAERLKGVDSTLKIQPAELGDSAVYLCASSSLRGLNTEAFFGQGTRLTVV.

The V and J genes are TRBV11-2 and TRBJ1-1, with D possibly TRBD1 on 6 matching bases. The CDR3 is 14 amino acids. Trimming removed 6 bases from V and 4 bases from J, with 15 bases in between. The germline V gene encodes CDR1 SGHAT and CDR2 FQNNGV. CDR3 nucleotides: TGTGCCAGCAGGCGTCAGGGGCCCGGCACTGAAGCTTTCTTT. Protein sequence: CASRRQGPGTEAFF.

This rearrangement joins TRBV25-1 to TRBJ2-2; a possible D gene is TRBD2 (6 bases). This CDR3 has 11 amino acids. The germline V gene has CDR1 MGHDK and CDR2 SYGVNS. V was pared by 6 bases and J by 9 bases, with 8 bases between. Written as DNA, the CDR3 is TGTGCCAGCAGAGGAGGGTGGGAGCTGTTTTTT. Translating gives CASRGGWELFF.

This clone appeared a few times. The rearrangement links TRBV19 to TRBJ2-7; tentative D call: TRBD2 (5 bases). Germline assignment: CDR1 LNHDA and CDR2 SQIVND (reference sequence). Trimming shortened V by 3 bases and J by 2 bases, and 14 bases separated the two germline ends. This CDR3 contains 15 residues. CDR3 residues: CASSMGAGFAYEQYF. CDR3 nucleotide sequence: TGTGCCAGTAGTATGGGAGCAGGTTTCGCCTACGAGCAGTACTTC.

The chain employs TRBV21-1 and TRBJ1-2. TRBV21-1 is termed a pseudogene. The CDR3 has 13 residues. The CDR3 loop reads CASSRRGRDGYTF. CDR3 bases: TGTGCCAGCAGCAGGAGGGGACGTGATGGCTACACCTTC.

The chain uses TRBV11-2 and TRBJ2-7, with D possibly matching TRBD2 (5 bases). The CDR3 totals 14 residues. V lost 5 bases and J 2 bases, leaving 13 bases between the germline ends. In germline, CDR1 is SGHAT, CDR2 FQNNGV. The CDR3 nucleotides read TGTGCCAGCAGCGTAGGGAGCCTTGCCTACGAGCAGTACTTC. Its translation: CASSVGSLAYEQYF.

This rearrangement joins TRBV28 to TRBJ1-2; the D gene is possibly TRBD1 (6 bases). The germline gives CDR1 MDHEN, CDR2 SYDVKM. Trimming pared 10 bases from V and 2 bases from J, leaving 14 bases between. The CDR3 extends over 13 amino acids. For the CDR3, the DNA is TGTGCCACCTCGGACAGACTCAACTATGGCTACACCTTC. Its protein is CATSDRLNYGYTF.

This chain links TRBV10-2 with TRBJ1-1; TRBD1 matches at 10 bases. Trimming took 0 bases from V and 7 from J; bases not matched to a gene: 5. The CDR3 is made up of 15 amino acids. The germline V gene has CDR1 WSHSY and CDR2 SAAADI. The DNA for the CDR3 is TGCGCCAGCAGTGAGTCCGGGACAGGGGAAGGTGAAGCTTTCTTT. It codes for CASSESGTGEGEAFF.

This clone has a single count. This chain links TRBV18 with TRBJ1-1; D unresolved. The germline V gene encodes CDR1 KGHSH and CDR2 LQKENI. Trimming shortened V by 3 bases and J by 2 bases, and 16 bases separated the two germline ends. The CDR3 runs to 16 residues. CDR3 nucleotides: TGTGCCAGCTCACCGAGTAGCATTAGAATAAACACTGAAGCTTTCTTT. Translated, it gives CASSPSSIRINTEAFF.

The chain uses TRBV4-1 and TRBJ1-1; TRBD1 aligns across 7 bases. The CDR3 is 17 amino acids. The trim removed 2 bases at V and 3 bases at J, leaving 12 bases unmatched. Germline CDR1 is MGHRA and CDR2 is YSYEKL. The CDR3 protein is CASSQWGVAQGDTEAFF. The CDR3 DNA is TGCGCCAGCAGCCAATGGGGAGTGGCCCAGGGGGACACTGAAGCTTTCTTT.

CDR3 coding DNA: TGTGCCAGCAGTTCAGGCGGGGGGAACACTGAAGCTTTCTTT. It codes for CASSSGGGNTEAFF. The V and J genes are TRBV28 and TRBJ1-1; the D gene is possibly TRBD1 (5 bases). The CDR3 is 14 amino acids. CDR1 is MDHEN, CDR2 SYDVKM, per germline. The V end lost 4 bases, the J end lost 1 base, and 10 bases lay between the germline ends.

The chain couples TRBV19 to TRBJ1-1; TRBD1 matches 7 bases. V shed 0 bases and J 9 bases; nucleotides not matched to a gene: 4. The CDR3 totals 13 residues. The germline V gene has CDR1 LNHDA and CDR2 SQIVND (reference sequence). CDR3 in amino acids: CASSIETGIKAFF. In nucleotides, the CDR3 is TGTGCCAGTAGTATAGAGACAGGGATTAAAGCTTTCTTT.

This clone was recorded once. The CDR3 is CAISGTANTEAFF. CDR3 coding DNA: TGTGCCATCAGTGGGACAGCAAACACTGAAGCTTTCTTT. The gene calls are TRBV10-3 and TRBJ1-1, with D maybe TRBD1 (6 bases). Germline V gene lookup returns CDR1 ENHRY and CDR2 SYGVKD. Trimming left V 4 bases short and J 2 bases short, with 8 bases between. This CDR3 has 13 residues.

For this clone: One junction end does not reproduce the germline sequence, and a read error may be involved. The chain is built from TRBV29-1 and TRBJ1-1; unclear D gene. Germline values: CDR1 SQVTM, CDR2 ANQGSEA. There are 12 residues in the CDR3. CDR3: CLLDTQNTEAFF. In DNA form, the CDR3 reads TGTCTCCTCGACACCCAAAACACTGAAGCTTTCTTT.

V is TRBV6-5 and J is TRBJ1-2; 9 positions match TRBD1. CDR1 and CDR2 from the germline V gene are MNHEY and SVGAGI. The V gene end was trimmed by 2 bases and the J gene end by 10 bases; junction bases not matched to a gene: 5. The CDR3 totals 13 residues. CDR3 DNA sequence: TGTGCCAGCAGTTACGGGACAGGGAGTCCCTACACCTTC. Residues: CASSYGTGSPYTF.

V is TRBV30 and J is TRBJ2-1, with 8 bases that match TRBD2. This CDR3 region has 15 residues. With V trimmed by 6 bases and J by 6 bases, 13 bases remained unmatched. Looked up from germline, CDR1 is GTSNPN and CDR2 is SVGIG (reference sequence). CDR3 sequence: CACSPRAGALNEQFF. The CDR3 DNA reads TGTGCCTGCTCCCCCCGAGCGGGGGCCCTCAATGAGCAGTTCTTC.

The gene calls are TRBV6-4 and TRBJ2-3; 13 bases are a match to TRBD2. V was clipped by 0 bases and J by 5 bases; unmatched bases: 5. This CDR3 has 17 amino acids. Germline CDR1 reads MRHNA; CDR2 reads SNTAGT. CDR3 sequence: CASSDSTSGGAGDTQYF. CDR3 coding DNA: TGTGCCAGCAGTGACTCAACTAGCGGGGGGGCCGGAGATACGCAGTATTTT.

Remarks on this clone: The same CDR3 is also encoded by other DNA sequences in this sample. The chain recombines TRBV11-3 with TRBJ1-1; TRBD1 agrees at 7 bases. With 5 bases clipped from V and 2 bases from J, the junction kept 5 bases outside the gene matches. Looked up from germline, CDR1 is SGHNT and CDR2 is YENEEA. The CDR3 consists of 14 residues. The CDR3 DNA reads as TGTGCCAGCAGCCTGAGGACAGGAAACACTGAAGCTTTCTTT. Translating it yields CASSLRTGNTEAFF.

The chain has TRBV7-3 and TRBJ2-1; 7 bases map to TRBD2. V was pared by 0 bases and J by 3 bases, with 5 bases of the junction left unmatched. The CDR3 extends over 16 amino acids. The V gene's germline CDR1 is SGHTA and CDR2 FQGTGA. In DNA form, the CDR3 reads TGTGCCAGCAGCTTAACGGGCGGGGGTCTCTACAATGAGCAGTTCTTC. This encodes CASSLTGGGLYNEQFF.

This clone was found a few times. The chain employs TRBV6-5 and TRBJ1-2; D gene uncertain. The germline V and J ends were trimmed by 8 bases and 5 bases, with 21 bases remaining between them. Germline CDR1 is MNHEY and CDR2 is SVGAGI. The CDR3 totals 15 residues. The CDR3 is CASRSRPRAGYGYTF. CDR3 bases: TGTGCCAGCCGGTCCCGGCCCCGGGCGGGATATGGCTACACCTTC.

A remark on this clone: This same CDR3 is encoded by further DNA sequences in the sample. J is TRBJ1-4 and V is TRBV19; weak D call: TRBD1 (6 bases). This CDR3 has 15 residues. V lost 3 bases, J lost 3 bases, and 11 bases lay in between. Germline V CDR1 and CDR2: LNHDA, SQIVND (reference sequence). The CDR3 loop is CASSIPAGANEKLFF. Here the CDR3 DNA reads TGTGCCAGTAGTATCCCGGCAGGGGCTAATGAAAAACTGTTTTTT.

The chain carries TRBV12-5 and TRBJ1-5; a possible D gene is TRBD1 (6 bases). Trimming took off 1 base at V and 5 bases at J, with 6 bases between the two ends. The germline V gene has CDR1 LGHNT and CDR2 FRNRAP. The CDR3 contains 13 residues. CDR3 region: CASGLGTDQPQHF. For the CDR3, the DNA is TGTGCTAGTGGTTTGGGGACAGATCAGCCCCAGCATTTT.